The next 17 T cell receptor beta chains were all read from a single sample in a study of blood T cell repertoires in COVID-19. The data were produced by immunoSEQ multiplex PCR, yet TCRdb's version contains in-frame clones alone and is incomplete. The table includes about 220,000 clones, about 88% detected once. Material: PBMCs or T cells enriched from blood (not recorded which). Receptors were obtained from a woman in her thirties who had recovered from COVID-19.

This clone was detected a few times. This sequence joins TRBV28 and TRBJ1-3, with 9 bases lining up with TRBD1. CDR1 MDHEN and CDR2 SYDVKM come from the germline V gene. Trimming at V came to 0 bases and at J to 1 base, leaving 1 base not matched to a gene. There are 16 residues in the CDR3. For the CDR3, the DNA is TGTGCCAGCAGTTTATGGACAGGGGGATCTGGAAACACCATATATTTT. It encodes CASSLWTGGSGNTIYF.

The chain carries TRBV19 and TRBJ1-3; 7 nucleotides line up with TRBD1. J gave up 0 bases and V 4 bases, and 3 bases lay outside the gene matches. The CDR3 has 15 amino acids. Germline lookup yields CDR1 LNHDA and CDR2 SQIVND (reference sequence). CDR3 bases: TGTGCCAGTAGTACACAGGGGTTCTCTGGAAACACCATATATTTT. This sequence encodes CASSTQGFSGNTIYF.

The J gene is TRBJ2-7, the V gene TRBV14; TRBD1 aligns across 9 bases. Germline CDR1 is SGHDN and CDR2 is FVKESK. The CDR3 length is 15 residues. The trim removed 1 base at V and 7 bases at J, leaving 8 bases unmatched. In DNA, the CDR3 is TGTGCCAGCAGCCAAGCAGGACAGGGGTTCGGTGAGCAGTACTTC. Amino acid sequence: CASSQAGQGFGEQYF. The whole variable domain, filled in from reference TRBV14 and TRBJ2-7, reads EAGVTQFPSHSVIEKGQTVTLRCDPISGHDNLYWYRRVMGKEIKFLLHFVKESKQDESGMPNNRFLAERTGGTYSTLKVQPAELEDSGVYFCASSQAGQGFGEQYFGPGTRLTVT.

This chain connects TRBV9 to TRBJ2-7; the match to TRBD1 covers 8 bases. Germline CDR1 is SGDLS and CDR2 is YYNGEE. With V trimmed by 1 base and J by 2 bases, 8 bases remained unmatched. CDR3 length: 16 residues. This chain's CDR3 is CASSVLGQGSPYEQYF. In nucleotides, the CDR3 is TGTGCCAGCAGCGTATTAGGACAGGGCAGCCCCTACGAGCAGTACTTC.

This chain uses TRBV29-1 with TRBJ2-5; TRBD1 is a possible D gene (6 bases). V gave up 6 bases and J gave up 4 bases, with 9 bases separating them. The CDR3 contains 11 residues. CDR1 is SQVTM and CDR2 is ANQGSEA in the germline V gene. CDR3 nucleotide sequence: TGCAGCGTATCCAGGGGAGAGACCCAGTACTTC. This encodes CSVSRGETQYF.

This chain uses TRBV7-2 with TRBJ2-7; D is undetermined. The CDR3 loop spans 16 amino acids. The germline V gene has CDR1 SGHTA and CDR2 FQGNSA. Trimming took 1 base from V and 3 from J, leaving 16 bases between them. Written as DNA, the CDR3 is TGTGCCAGCAGCTTAGATCCCCTGGCAGGCATCTACGAGCAGTACTTC. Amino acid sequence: CASSLDPLAGIYEQYF.

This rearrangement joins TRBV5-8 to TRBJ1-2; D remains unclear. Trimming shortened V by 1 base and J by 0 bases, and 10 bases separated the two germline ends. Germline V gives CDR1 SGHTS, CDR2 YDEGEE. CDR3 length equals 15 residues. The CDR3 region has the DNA TGTGCCAGCAGCTTGAACGGGTCACCTAACTATGGCTACACCTTC. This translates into CASSLNGSPNYGYTF.

DNA for the CDR3: TGTGCCAGCAGCGAGAGAAACACTGAAGCTTTCTTT. Its protein product is CASSERNTEAFF. J is TRBJ1-1 and V is TRBV5-6; D gene uncertain. The length of the CDR3 is 12 residues. The germline gives CDR1 SGHDT, CDR2 YYEEEE. The V end lost 4 bases, the J end lost 2 bases, and 6 bases lay between the germline ends.

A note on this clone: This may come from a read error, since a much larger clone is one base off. For the CDR3, the DNA is TGTACCAGCAGCCTGGAGACAGGTAGGCGCTTGAACACTGAAGCTTTCTTT. Translating gives CTSSLETGRRLNTEAFF. The V gene is TRBV21-1, the J gene TRBJ1-1; TRBD1, the table's D call, was not compared with the DNA. TRBV21-1 represents a pseudogene. The CDR3 extends over 17 amino acids.

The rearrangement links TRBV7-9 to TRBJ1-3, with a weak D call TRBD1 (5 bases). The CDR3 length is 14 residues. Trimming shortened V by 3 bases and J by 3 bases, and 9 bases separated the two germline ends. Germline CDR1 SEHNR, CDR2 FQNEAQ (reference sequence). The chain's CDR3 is CASSFRVFGNTIYF. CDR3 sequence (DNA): TGTGCCAGCAGCTTCAGGGTATTTGGAAACACCATATATTTT.

The CDR3: CASSPPFGQSPDGYTF. DNA for the CDR3: TGTGCCAGCAGCCCCCCTTTTGGACAGTCGCCGGATGGCTACACCTTC. V usage is TRBV7-9 and J usage is TRBJ1-2; a weak D match, TRBD1 (6 bases). The CDR3 has 16 residues. Germline V lookup: CDR1 SEHNR, CDR2 FQNEAQ (reference sequence). Trimming removed 5 bases at V and 6 bases at J, with 22 bases between.

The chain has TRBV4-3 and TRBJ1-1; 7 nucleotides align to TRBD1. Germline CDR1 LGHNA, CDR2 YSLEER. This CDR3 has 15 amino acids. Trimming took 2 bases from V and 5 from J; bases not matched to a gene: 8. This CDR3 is CASSQYRGPGTEAFF. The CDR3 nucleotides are TGCGCCAGCAGCCAATACAGGGGTCCTGGGACTGAAGCTTTCTTT.

The CDR3 here is CASTTTGNTEAFF. The CDR3 DNA follows: TGCGCCAGCACTACCACAGGGAACACTGAAGCTTTCTTT. The chain uses TRBV10-2 and TRBJ1-1; tentative D call: TRBD1 (5 bases). This CDR3 region has 13 residues. Germline CDR1 and CDR2: WSHSY and SAAADI. V was clipped by 7 bases and J by 1 base, with 10 bases between them.

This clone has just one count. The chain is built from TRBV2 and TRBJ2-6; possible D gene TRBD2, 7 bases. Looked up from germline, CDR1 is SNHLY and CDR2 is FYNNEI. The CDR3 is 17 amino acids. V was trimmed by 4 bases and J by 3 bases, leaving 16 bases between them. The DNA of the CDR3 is TGTGCCAGCAGTGTACATGGGGGGGCGGATGGGGCCAACGTCCTGACTTTC. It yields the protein CASSVHGGADGANVLTF.

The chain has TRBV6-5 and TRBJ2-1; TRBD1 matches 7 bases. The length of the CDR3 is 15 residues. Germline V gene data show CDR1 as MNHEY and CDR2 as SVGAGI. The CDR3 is CSTTGNQIWENEQFF. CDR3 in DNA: TGTTCCACGACAGGGAATCAAATTTGGGAAAATGAGCAGTTCTTC.

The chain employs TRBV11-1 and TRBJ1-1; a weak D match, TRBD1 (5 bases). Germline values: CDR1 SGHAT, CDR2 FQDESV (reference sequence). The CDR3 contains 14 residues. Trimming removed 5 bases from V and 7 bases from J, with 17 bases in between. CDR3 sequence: CASSLRVNHLEAFF. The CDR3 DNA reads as TGTGCCAGCAGCCTCAGGGTAAACCACCTTGAAGCTTTCTTT. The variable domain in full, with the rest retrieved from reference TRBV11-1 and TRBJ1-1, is EAEVAQSPRYKITEKSQAVAFWCDPISGHATLYWYRQILGQGPELLVQFQDESVVDDSQLPKDRFSAERLKGVDSTLKIQPAELGDSAMYLCASSLRVNHLEAFFGQGTRLTVV.

CDR3: CASSQELQPRGRGAKETQYF. CDR3 coding DNA: TGCGCCAGCAGCCAAGAACTCCAACCAAGAGGGCGGGGGGCGAAAGAGACCCAGTACTTC. The chain combines TRBV4-1 with TRBJ2-5; 8 bases are shared with TRBD2. Germline V gene data show CDR1 as MGHRA and CDR2 as YSYEKL. This CDR3 region has 20 residues. The junction had 18 bases not matched to a gene; V was cut back by 0 bases and J by 3 bases.